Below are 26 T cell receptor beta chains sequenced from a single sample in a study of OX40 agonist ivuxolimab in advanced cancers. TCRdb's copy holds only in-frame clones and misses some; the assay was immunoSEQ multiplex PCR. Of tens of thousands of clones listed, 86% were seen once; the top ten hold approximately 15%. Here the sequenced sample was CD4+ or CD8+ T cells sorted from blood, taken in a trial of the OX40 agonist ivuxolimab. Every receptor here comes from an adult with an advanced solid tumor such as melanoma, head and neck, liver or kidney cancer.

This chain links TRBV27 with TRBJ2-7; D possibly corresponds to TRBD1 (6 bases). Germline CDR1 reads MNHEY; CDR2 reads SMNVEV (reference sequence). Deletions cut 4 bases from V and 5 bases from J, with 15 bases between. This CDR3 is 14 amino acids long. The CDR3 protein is CASSYSTGHNEQYF. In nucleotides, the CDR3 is TGTGCCAGCAGTTACTCAACAGGGCACAACGAGCAGTACTTC.

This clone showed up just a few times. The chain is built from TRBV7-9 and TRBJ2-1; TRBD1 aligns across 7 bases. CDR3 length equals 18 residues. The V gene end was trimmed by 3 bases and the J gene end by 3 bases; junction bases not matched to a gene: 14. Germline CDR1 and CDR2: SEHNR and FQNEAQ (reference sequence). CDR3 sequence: CASSFPGGDRTHYNEQFF. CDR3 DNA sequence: TGTGCCAGCAGCTTTCCAGGGGGTGACAGGACCCACTACAATGAGCAGTTCTTC.

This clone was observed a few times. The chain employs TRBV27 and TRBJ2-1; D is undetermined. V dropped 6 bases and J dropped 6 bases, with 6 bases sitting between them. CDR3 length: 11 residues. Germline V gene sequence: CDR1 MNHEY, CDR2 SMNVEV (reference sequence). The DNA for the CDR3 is TGTGCCAGCAGGGCCGGCAATGAGCAGTTCTTC. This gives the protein CASRAGNEQFF.

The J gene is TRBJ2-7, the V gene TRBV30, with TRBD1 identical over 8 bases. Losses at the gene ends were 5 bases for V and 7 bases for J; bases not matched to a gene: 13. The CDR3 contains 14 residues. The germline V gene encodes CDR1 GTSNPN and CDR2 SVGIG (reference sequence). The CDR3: CAWQVGQGAREQYF. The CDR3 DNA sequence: TGTGCCTGGCAGGTAGGACAGGGTGCTCGGGAGCAGTACTTC.

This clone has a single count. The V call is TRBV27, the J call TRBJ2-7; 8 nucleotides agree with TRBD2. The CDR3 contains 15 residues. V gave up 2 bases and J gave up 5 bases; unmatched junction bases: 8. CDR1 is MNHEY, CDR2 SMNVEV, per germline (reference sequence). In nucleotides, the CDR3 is TGTGCCAGCAGTTTACGGGGGGGGCCCAGCAACGAGCAGTACTTC. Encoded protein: CASSLRGGPSNEQYF.

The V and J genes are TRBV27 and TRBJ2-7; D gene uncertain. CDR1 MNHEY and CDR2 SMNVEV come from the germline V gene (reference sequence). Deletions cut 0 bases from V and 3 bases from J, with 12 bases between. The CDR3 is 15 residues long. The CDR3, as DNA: TGTGCCAGCAGTTTATCGAAACAGCCCATCTACGAGCAGTACTTC. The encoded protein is CASSLSKQPIYEQYF.

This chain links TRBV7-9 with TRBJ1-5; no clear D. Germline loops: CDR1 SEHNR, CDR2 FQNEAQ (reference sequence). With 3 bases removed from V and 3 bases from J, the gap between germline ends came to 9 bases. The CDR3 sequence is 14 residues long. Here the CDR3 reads CASSFGGLNQPQHF. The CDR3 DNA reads TGTGCCAGCAGCTTTGGCGGACTCAATCAGCCCCAGCATTTT. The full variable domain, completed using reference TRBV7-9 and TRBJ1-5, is DTGVSQNPRHKITKRGQNVTFRCDPISEHNRLYWYRQTLGQGPEFLTYFQNEAQLEKSRLLSDRFSAERPKGSFSTLEIQRTEQGDSAMYLCASSFGGLNQPQHFGDGTRLSIL.

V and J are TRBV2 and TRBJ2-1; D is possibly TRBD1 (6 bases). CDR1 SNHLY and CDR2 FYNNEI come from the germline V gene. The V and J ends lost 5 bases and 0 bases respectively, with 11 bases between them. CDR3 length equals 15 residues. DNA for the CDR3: TGTGCCAGCAGTTTCAGGGGCCCCTCCTACAATGAGCAGTTCTTC. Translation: CASSFRGPSYNEQFF.

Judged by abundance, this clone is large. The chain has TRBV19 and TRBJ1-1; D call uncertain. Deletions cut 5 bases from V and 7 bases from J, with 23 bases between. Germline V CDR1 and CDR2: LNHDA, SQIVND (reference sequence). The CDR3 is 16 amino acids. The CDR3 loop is CASSPMQRFSSGEAFF. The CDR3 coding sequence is TGTGCCAGTAGTCCGATGCAAAGATTCTCCTCGGGTGAAGCTTTCTTT.

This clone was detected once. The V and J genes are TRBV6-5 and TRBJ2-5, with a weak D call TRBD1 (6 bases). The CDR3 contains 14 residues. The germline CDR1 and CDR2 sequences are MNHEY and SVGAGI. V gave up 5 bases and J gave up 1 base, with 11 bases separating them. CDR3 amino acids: CASSKQGLQETQYF. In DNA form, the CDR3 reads TGTGCCAGCAGTAAACAGGGTCTCCAAGAGACCCAGTACTTC.

The CDR3 reads CASSLARGSPYEQYF. CDR3 nucleotide sequence: TGTGCCAGCAGCTTAGCTAGGGGGTCGCCCTACGAGCAGTACTTC. V usage is TRBV7-9 and J usage is TRBJ2-7; TRBD1 is a possible D gene (6 bases). Germline CDR1 is SEHNR and CDR2 is FQNEAQ (reference sequence). This CDR3 has 15 amino acids. Trimming stripped 0 bases from V and 2 bases from J, with 11 bases between.

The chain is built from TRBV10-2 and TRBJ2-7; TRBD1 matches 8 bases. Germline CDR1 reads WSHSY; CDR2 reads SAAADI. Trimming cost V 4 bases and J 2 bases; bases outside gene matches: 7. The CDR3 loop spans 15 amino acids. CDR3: CASSVGYRGAYEQYF. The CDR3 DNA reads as TGCGCCAGCAGTGTTGGTTACAGGGGGGCCTACGAGCAGTACTTC.

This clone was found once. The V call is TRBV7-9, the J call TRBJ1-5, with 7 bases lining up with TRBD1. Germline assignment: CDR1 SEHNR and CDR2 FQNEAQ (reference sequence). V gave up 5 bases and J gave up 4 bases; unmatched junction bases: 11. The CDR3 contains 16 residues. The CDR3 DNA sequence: TGTGCCAGCAGCGGTCCCCAGGGGGGTGGAAATCAGCCCCAGCATTTT. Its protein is CASSGPQGGGNQPQHF.

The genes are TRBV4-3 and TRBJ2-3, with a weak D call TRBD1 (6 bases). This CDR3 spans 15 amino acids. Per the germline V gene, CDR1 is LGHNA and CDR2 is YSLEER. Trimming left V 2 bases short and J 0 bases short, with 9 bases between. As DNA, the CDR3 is TGCGCCAGCAGCCAAACAGGGAGAAGCACAGATACGCAGTATTTT. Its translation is CASSQTGRSTDTQYF.

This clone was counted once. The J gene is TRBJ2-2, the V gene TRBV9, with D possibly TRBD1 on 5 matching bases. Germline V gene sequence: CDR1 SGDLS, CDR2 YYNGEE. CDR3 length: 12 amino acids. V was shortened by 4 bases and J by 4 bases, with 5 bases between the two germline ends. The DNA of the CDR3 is TGTGCCAGCAGCAGGGGCACCGGGGAGCTGTTTTTT. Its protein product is CASSRGTGELFF. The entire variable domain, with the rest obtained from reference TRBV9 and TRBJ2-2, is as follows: DSGVTQTPKHLITATGQRVTLRCSPRSGDLSVYWYQQSLDQGLQFLIQYYNGEERAKGNILERFSAQQFPDLHSELNLSSLELGDSALYFCASSRGTGELFFGEGSRLTVL.

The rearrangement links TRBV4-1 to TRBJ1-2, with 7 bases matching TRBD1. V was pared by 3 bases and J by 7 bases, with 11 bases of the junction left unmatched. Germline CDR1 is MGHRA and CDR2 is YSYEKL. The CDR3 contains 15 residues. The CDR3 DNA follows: TGCGCCAGCAGCCAGATTGGGGGCGCAGGGGGTGGCTACACCTTC. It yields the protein CASSQIGGAGGGYTF.

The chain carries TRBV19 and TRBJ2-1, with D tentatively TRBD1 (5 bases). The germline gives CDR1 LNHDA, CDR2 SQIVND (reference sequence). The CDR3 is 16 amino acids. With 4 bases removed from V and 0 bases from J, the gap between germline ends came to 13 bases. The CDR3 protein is CASSTTVRSSYNEQFF. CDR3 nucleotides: TGTGCCAGTAGTACGACAGTCAGGAGCTCCTACAATGAGCAGTTCTTC.

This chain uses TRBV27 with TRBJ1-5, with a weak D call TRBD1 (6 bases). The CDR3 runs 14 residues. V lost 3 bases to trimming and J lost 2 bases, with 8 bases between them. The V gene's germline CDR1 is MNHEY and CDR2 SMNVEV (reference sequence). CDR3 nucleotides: TGTGCCAGCAGTTTTTACAGGGGCAATCAGCCCCAGCATTTT. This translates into CASSFYRGNQPQHF.

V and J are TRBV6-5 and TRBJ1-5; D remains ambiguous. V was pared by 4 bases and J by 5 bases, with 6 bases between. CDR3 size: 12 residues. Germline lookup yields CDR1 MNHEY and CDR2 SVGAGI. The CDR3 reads CASSSPYQPQHF. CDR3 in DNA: TGTGCCAGCAGTTCCCCGTATCAGCCCCAGCATTTT.

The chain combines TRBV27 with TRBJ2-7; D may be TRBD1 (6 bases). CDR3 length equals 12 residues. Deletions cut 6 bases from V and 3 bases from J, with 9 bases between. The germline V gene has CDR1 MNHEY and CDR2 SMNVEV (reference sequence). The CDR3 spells CASRTGRYEQYF. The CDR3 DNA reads TGTGCCAGCAGGACAGGCCGCTACGAGCAGTACTTC.

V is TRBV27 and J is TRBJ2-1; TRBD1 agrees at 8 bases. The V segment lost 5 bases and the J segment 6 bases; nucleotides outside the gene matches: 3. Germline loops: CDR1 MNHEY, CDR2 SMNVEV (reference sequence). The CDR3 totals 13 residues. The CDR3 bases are TGTGCCAGCAGTGTCACAGGGGGCAATGAGCAGTTCTTC. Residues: CASSVTGGNEQFF.

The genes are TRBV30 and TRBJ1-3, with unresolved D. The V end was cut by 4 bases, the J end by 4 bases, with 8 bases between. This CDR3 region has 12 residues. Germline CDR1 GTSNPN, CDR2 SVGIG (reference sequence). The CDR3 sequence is CAWKWIGNTIYF. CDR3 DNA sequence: TGTGCCTGGAAGTGGATCGGAAACACCATATATTTT.

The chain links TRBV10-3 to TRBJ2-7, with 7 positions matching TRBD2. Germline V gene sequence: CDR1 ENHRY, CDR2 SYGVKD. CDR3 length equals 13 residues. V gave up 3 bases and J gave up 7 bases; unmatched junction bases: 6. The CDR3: CAISEGGSGEQYF. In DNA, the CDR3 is TGTGCCATCAGTGAAGGCGGGAGTGGAGAGCAGTACTTC.

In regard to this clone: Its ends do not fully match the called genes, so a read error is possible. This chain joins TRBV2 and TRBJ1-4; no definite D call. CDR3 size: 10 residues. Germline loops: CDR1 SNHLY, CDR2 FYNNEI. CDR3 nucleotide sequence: TGTGCCAGCAGGGGCAGCCATTACATGTTT. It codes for CASRGSHYMF.

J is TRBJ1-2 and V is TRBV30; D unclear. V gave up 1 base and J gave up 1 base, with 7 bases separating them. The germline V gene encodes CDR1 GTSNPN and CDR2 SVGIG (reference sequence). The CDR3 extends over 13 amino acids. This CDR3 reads CAWSASLNYGYTF. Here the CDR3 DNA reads TGTGCCTGGAGTGCGAGCCTTAACTATGGCTACACCTTC. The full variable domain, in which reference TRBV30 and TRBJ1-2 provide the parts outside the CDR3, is SQTIHQWPATLVQPVGSPLSLECTVEGTSNPNLYWYRQAAGRGLQLLFYSVGIGQISSEVPQNLSASRPQDRQFILSSKKLLLSDSGFYLCAWSASLNYGYTFGSGTRLTVV.

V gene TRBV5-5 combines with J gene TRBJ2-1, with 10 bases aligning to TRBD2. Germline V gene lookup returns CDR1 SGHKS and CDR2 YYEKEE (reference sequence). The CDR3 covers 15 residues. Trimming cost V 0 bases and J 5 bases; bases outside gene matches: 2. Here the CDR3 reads CASSLASGSHNEQFF. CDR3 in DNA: TGTGCCAGCAGCTTGGCTAGCGGGAGCCACAATGAGCAGTTCTTC.